Listed below are T cell receptor beta chains from one sample, sequenced in a study of tumor and adjacent non-tumor tissue in lung cancer. From the multiplex PCR reads, TCRdb called clonotypes with MiXCR, one entry per CDR3 protein. The sample records around 210,000 distinct CDR3 sequences, around 71% being singletons. The sample comprised lung tumor tissue. All receptors come from a man aged 55 to 69 with non-small cell lung cancer. The CDR3 runs from the conserved cysteine through the conserved F or W. The order of the fields is D gene, V gene, J gene, clone size, CDR3 protein, CDR3 DNA. The D gene is left open where the match is weak. Size is omitted from some rows. Given values are once, few, many or a class for expanded clones.

D gene: TRBD1
V gene: TRBV20-1
J gene: TRBJ1-1
clone size: NA
CDR3 protein: CSARLTGGALNTETFF
CDR3 DNA: TGCAGTGCTAGGTTAACAGGGGGCGCCCTGAACACTGAAACTTTCTTT

D gene: TRBD1
V gene: TRBV20-1
J gene: TRBJ2-4
clone size: once
CDR3 protein: CSASPAKGGMVKNIQYF
CDR3 DNA: TGCAGTGCTAGCCCCGCGAAAGGGGGCATGGTCAAAAACATTCAGTACTTC

D gene: NA
V gene: TRBV11-2
J gene: TRBJ1-4
clone size: NA
CDR3 protein: CASSLGGKRNEKLFF
CDR3 DNA: TGTGCTAGCAGCTTAGGAGGGAAGCGTAATGAAAAACTGTTTTTT

D gene: TRBD1
V gene: TRBV10-2
J gene: TRBJ2-3
clone size: NA
CDR3 protein: CDSSEADRETQYF
CDR3 DNA: TGCGACAGCAGTGAGGCGGACAGGGAGACGCAGTATTTT

D gene: TRBD2
V gene: TRBV29-1
J gene: TRBJ2-1
clone size: NA
CDR3 protein: CSVGTSESNEQFF
CDR3 DNA: TGCAGCGTTGGGACTAGCGAGAGCAATGAGCAGTTCTTC

D gene: NA
V gene: TRBV11-3
J gene: TRBJ2-5
clone size: NA
CDR3 protein: CASSFFLDQETQYF
CDR3 DNA: TGTGCCAGCAGCTTTTTTCTAGACCAAGAGACACAGTACTTC

D gene: TRBD1
V gene: TRBV6-5
J gene: TRBJ1-1
clone size: NA
CDR3 protein: CASSWGQQLNTEACF
CDR3 DNA: TGTGCCAGCAGTTGGGGACAGCAGCTGAACACTGAAGCTTGCTTT

D gene: TRBD1
V gene: TRBV6-2/TRBV6-3
J gene: TRBJ1-1
clone size: NA
CDR3 protein: CASNFRTGQFYTEAFF
CDR3 DNA: TGTGCCAGCAATTTCCGGACAGGGCAGTTTTACACTGAAGCTTTCTTT

D gene: NA
V gene: TRBV6-1
J gene: TRBJ1-1
clone size: NA
CDR3 protein: CASRTGGEAFF
CDR3 DNA: TGTGCCAGCAGGACGGGGGGGGAAGCTTTCTTT

D gene: NA
V gene: TRBV29-1
J gene: TRBJ2-6
clone size: NA
CDR3 protein: CSAITDRSGANVLTF
CDR3 DNA: TGCAGCGCTATCACCGACCGCTCTGGGGCCAACGTCCTGACTTTC

D gene: NA
V gene: TRBV20-1
J gene: TRBJ2-2
clone size: NA
CDR3 protein: CSARFSENTGGQFF
CDR3 DNA: TGCAGTGCTAGATTCTCCGAGAACACCGGGGGGCAATTTTTT

D gene: TRBD2
V gene: TRBV19
J gene: TRBJ2-3
clone size: NA
CDR3 protein: CVSSRQREGRTDTQYF
CDR3 DNA: TGTGTCAGTAGCCGCCAGCGGGAGGGCCGCACAGATACGCAGTATTTT

D gene: NA
V gene: TRBV5-1
J gene: TRBJ2-1
clone size: NA
CDR3 protein: CASSRLRSYNEQFF
CDR3 DNA: TGCGCCAGCAGCCGGCTGCGCTCCTACAATGAGCAGTTCTTC

D gene: NA
V gene: TRBV2
J gene: TRBJ1-3
clone size: NA
CDR3 protein: CASSKEANGNTIYF
CDR3 DNA: TGTGCCAGCAGTAAAGAAGCAAATGGAAACACCATATATTTT

D gene: NA
V gene: TRBV6-2/TRBV6-3
J gene: TRBJ2-7
clone size: NA
CDR3 protein: CASSYGATEAYEQYF
CDR3 DNA: TGTGCCAGCAGTTACGGGGCAACCGAGGCCTACGAGCAATACTTC

D gene: TRBD1
V gene: TRBV11-3
J gene: TRBJ2-3
clone size: NA
CDR3 protein: CASSSLTGWQRTDTQYF
CDR3 DNA: TGTGCCAGCAGCTCTTTGACAGGGTGGCAGAGGACAGATACGCAGTATTTT

D gene: NA
V gene: TRBV5-6
J gene: TRBJ1-6
clone size: few
CDR3 protein: CASSLLSSYNSPLHF
CDR3 DNA: TGTGCCAGCAGCTTGCTGAGCTCCTATAATTCACCCCTCCACTTT

D gene: NA
V gene: TRBV6-5
J gene: TRBJ2-3
clone size: once
CDR3 protein: CVCSYTAGVPDMQYF
CDR3 DNA: TGTGTCTGCAGTTACACGGCAGGGGTTCCAGATATGCAGTATTTT

D gene: NA
V gene: TRBV11-3
J gene: TRBJ2-3
clone size: once
CDR3 protein: CASSPGVTDTHYF
CDR3 DNA: TGTGCCAGCAGCCCCGGGGTCACAGATACGCACTATTTT

D gene: TRBD1
V gene: TRBV20-1
J gene: TRBJ2-4
clone size: many
CDR3 protein: CSASPATGGRVKNIQYF
CDR3 DNA: TGCAGTGCTAGCCCCGCGACAGGGGGCAGGGTCAAAAACATTCAGTACTTC

D gene: NA
V gene: TRBV6-5
J gene: TRBJ2-3
clone size: NA
CDR3 protein: CTSSRNTDTQYF
CDR3 DNA: TGTACCAGCAGTCGCAACACAGATACGCAGTATTTT

D gene: NA
V gene: TRBV11-2
J gene: TRBJ2-2
clone size: NA
CDR3 protein: CASSHERAVELFF
CDR3 DNA: TGTGCCAGCAGCCACGAGAGGGCCGTGGAGCTGTTTTTT

D gene: NA
V gene: TRBV20-1
J gene: TRBJ2-2
clone size: NA
CDR3 protein: CSARRENTGELFF
CDR3 DNA: TGCAGTGCTAGGAGGGAGAACACCGGGGAGCTGTTTTTT

D gene: NA
V gene: TRBV6-1
J gene: TRBJ1-1
clone size: NA
CDR3 protein: CASRSRPENTEASF
CDR3 DNA: TGTGCCAGCAGATCTAGGCCAGAGAACACCGAAGCTTCCTTT

D gene: TRBD2
V gene: TRBV7-8
J gene: TRBJ2-2
clone size: NA
CDR3 protein: CASRKKGLVNTWELFF
CDR3 DNA: TGTGCCAGCCGAAAGAAAGGACTAGTCAACACCTGGGAGCTGTTTTTT

D gene: NA
V gene: TRBV4-1
J gene: TRBJ2-2
clone size: NA
CDR3 protein: CASSSRGAYTGGLFF
CDR3 DNA: TGCGCCAGCAGCAGCAGGGGGGCCTATACCGGGGGGCTGTTTTTT

D gene: NA
V gene: TRBV11-3
J gene: TRBJ1-1
clone size: NA
CDR3 protein: CVSNLTGAGTEAFF
CDR3 DNA: TGTGTCAGCAACTTAACGGGGGCAGGGACTGAAGCTTTCTTT

D gene: TRBD2
V gene: TRBV11-1
J gene: TRBJ2-2
clone size: NA
CDR3 protein: CASSLGSSGSMNTGELFF
CDR3 DNA: TGTGCCAGCAGCTTAGGGTCTAGCGGGAGTATGAACACCGGGGAGTTGTTTTTT

D gene: TRBD2
V gene: TRBV20-1
J gene: TRBJ2-1
clone size: few
CDR3 protein: CSATSSVAGTYNEQFF
CDR3 DNA: TGCAGTGCTACGTCGTCGGTAGCGGGAACCTACAATGAGCAGTTCTTC

D gene: TRBD2
V gene: TRBV12-3/TRBV12-4
J gene: TRBJ2-5
clone size: few
CDR3 protein: CASSFGDPLTSGSPYQETQYF
CDR3 DNA: TGTGCCAGCAGTTTCGGGGATCCTCTGACTAGCGGGAGCCCCTACCAAGAGACCCAGTACTTC

D gene: TRBD1
V gene: TRBV24-1
J gene: TRBJ1-2
clone size: few
CDR3 protein: CATSDPTGEVYGYTF
CDR3 DNA: TGTGCCACCAGTGATCCGACAGGGGAAGTCTATGGCTACACCTTC

D gene: NA
V gene: TRBV7-9
J gene: TRBJ1-2
clone size: NA
CDR3 protein: CASSLGSGPAGTF
CDR3 DNA: TGTGCCAGCAGTCTAGGGTCAGGACCTGCTGGTACCTTC

D gene: TRBD2
V gene: TRBV5-4
J gene: TRBJ2-1
clone size: NA
CDR3 protein: CASSRLTGEGNEQFF
CDR3 DNA: TGTGCCAGCAGCCGACTAACGGGGGAGGGGAATGAGCAGTTCTTC

D gene: TRBD2
V gene: TRBV29-1
J gene: TRBJ2-7
clone size: NA
CDR3 protein: CSVGGVGTPELFF
CDR3 DNA: TGCAGCGTGGGAGGGGTGGGAACCCCCGAGCTGTTCTTC

D gene: NA
V gene: TRBV7-2
J gene: TRBJ1-2
clone size: NA
CDR3 protein: CASSRGGLGGYTF
CDR3 DNA: TGTGCCAGCAGCCGCGGGGGATTGGGAGGCTACACCTTC

D gene: NA
V gene: TRBV11-3
J gene: TRBJ1-5
clone size: once
CDR3 protein: CASSAGIGEGQPQHF
CDR3 DNA: TGTGCCAGCAGCGCGGGGATAGGGGAAGGACAGCCCCAGCATTTT

D gene: NA
V gene: TRBV12-3/TRBV12-4
J gene: TRBJ1-1
clone size: NA
CDR3 protein: CASSSRTGSNNEAFF
CDR3 DNA: TGTGCCAGCAGCTCTCGGACTGGTTCGAACAATGAAGCTTTCTTT

D gene: TRBD1
V gene: TRBV6-5
J gene: TRBJ1-2
clone size: NA
CDR3 protein: CANSPLRGTGGIGGYTF
CDR3 DNA: TGTGCCAACAGTCCCCTGAGGGGGACAGGGGGTATAGGTGGCTACACCTTC

D gene: TRBD1
V gene: TRBV15
J gene: TRBJ2-7
clone size: NA
CDR3 protein: CATSKGADSYEPYF
CDR3 DNA: TGTGCCACCAGTAAGGGGGCGGACTCCTACGAGCCGTACTTC

D gene: TRBD1
V gene: TRBV7-9
J gene: TRBJ1-2
clone size: NA
CDR3 protein: CASSRAQQGIVGYTF
CDR3 DNA: TGCGCCAGCAGCCGGGCACAACAGGGGATCGTAGGCTACACCTTC

D gene: NA
V gene: TRBV20-1
J gene: TRBJ2-7
clone size: NA
CDR3 protein: CSAIHLTIEYF
CDR3 DNA: TGCAGTGCTATACATCTGACTATCGAGTACTTC

D gene: NA
V gene: TRBV6-2/TRBV6-3
J gene: TRBJ2-7
clone size: NA
CDR3 protein: CASSYVGAEQYF
CDR3 DNA: TGTGCCAGCAGTTACGTGGGAGCCGAGCAGTACTTC

D gene: TRBD2
V gene: TRBV20-1
J gene: TRBJ2-3
clone size: many
CDR3 protein: CSYLAGPFTDTQYF
CDR3 DNA: TGCAGTTACTTAGCGGGGCCCTTCACAGATACGCAGTATTTT

D gene: TRBD2
V gene: TRBV20-1
J gene: TRBJ2-3
clone size: NA
CDR3 protein: CSARVAGTSGLDTQYF
CDR3 DNA: TGCAGTGCTAGAGTAGCGGGGACTAGCGGGCTAGATACGCAGTATTTT